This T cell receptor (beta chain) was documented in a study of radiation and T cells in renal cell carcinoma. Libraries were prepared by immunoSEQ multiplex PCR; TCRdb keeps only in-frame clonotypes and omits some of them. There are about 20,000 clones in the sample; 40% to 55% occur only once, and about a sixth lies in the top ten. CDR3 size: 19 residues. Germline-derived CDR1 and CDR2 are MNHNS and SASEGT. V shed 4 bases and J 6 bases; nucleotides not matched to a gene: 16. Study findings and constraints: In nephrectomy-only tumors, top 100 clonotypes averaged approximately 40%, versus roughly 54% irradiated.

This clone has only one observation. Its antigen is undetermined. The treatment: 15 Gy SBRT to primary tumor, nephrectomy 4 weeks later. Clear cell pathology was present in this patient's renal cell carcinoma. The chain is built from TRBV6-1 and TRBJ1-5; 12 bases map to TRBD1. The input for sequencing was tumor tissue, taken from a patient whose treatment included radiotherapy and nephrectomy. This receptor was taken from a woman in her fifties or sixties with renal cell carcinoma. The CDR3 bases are TGTGCCAGCAGTGCATCTCCCGGGACAGGGGGCGGGATGGGTCAGCCCCAGCATTTT. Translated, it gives CASSASPGTGGGMGQPQHF.